This T cell receptor beta chain originates from a study of preoperative IRX-2 immunotherapy in early breast cancer. Treatment noted: preoperative locoregional IRX-2 cytokine immunotherapy. There are a few counts of this clone. Produced via immunoSEQ multiplex PCR; TCRdb's table is partial and in-frame only. The top ten clones hold approximately 5.6% of a sample with over 9,500 clones, roughly 80% of them seen once. Trimming took 8 bases from V and 0 from J; bases not matched to a gene: 9. Germline CDR1 reads KGHSH; CDR2 reads LQKENI. The CDR3 is 16 residues long. The origin of this receptor is a human donor with breast cancer. Sample: lymph node tissue, taken before IRX-2 immunotherapy. The chain couples TRBV18 to TRBJ1-1; 10 bases align to TRBD1. Here the CDR3 reads CASTGQGRGMNTEAFF. Written as DNA, the CDR3 is TGTGCCAGCACGGGACAGGGGAGGGGGATGAACACTGAAGCTTTCTTT.